The entry below gives a single T cell receptor (beta chain) sequence along with its context. The CDR3 contains 15 residues. Germline CDR1 is LGHDT and CDR2 is YNNKEL (reference sequence). The germline V and J ends were trimmed by 4 bases and 2 bases, with 12 bases remaining between them. This specimen belongs to a study of blood T cell repertoires in COVID-19. On the study more broadly: Sites across the United States, Italy and Spain contributed samples from acute and convalescent COVID-19.

Per the study methods: Nucleated cell counts were estimated from reference gene primer amplification. The repertoire was sequenced with immunoSEQ multiplex PCR; TCRdb's copy has only in-frame clones and lacks some. V and J calls and clone size are as listed in that table; D and trimming were resolved from the DNA. The table has about 150,000 clones, approximately 90% seen once; the top ten hold roughly 4.3%. Cohort assignment relied on participant-reported clinical history. Two negative PCRs, clearance, or symptom resolution were required of recovered Cohort 3 donors. The chain couples TRBV3-1 (or the pseudogene TRBV3-2) to TRBJ2-1, with D perhaps TRBD2 (6 bases). The TCR originated in a man aged 50 to 60 who had recovered from COVID-19. The sample taken for sequencing was PBMCs or T cells enriched from blood (not recorded which). The CDR3 loop is CASSRSERAYNEQFF. Here the CDR3 DNA reads TGTGCCAGCAGCCGAAGTGAGCGGGCCTACAATGAGCAGTTCTTC.